The following is a T cell receptor beta chain sequence with its context. Trimming removed 5 bases at V and 8 bases at J, with 16 bases between. Germline CDR1 reads SEHNR; CDR2 reads FQNEAQ (reference sequence). The CDR3 extends over 14 amino acids. Sequenced by immunoSEQ multiplex PCR; TCRdb stores in-frame clones only, minus some. The data show some 45,000 clones, more than 75% seen once. This sample was taken from a study of PD-L1 blockade in urothelial cancer. Indicated time point: pretreatment peripheral blood. The rearrangement uses TRBV7-9 and TRBJ2-1; TRBD2 might be the D (5 bases). The TCR sequence derives from a man between 60 and 75 years old with urothelial cancer. The source was PBMCs, collected around atezolizumab (anti-PD-L1) treatment. DNA for the CDR3: TGTGCCAGCAGCCATAGTGTAGCGTGGGATGAGCAGTTCTTC. Its translation is CASSHSVAWDEQFF.